This TCR beta chain comes out of a study of T cell therapy after organ transplantation. The wider study: Therapy products were autologous CMV-specific T cells, peptide-expanded for approximately 2 weeks. Patients received up to 6 T cell doses every 2 weeks. Blood for the long-term post-therapy sample came 20 to 29 weeks after therapy. Whole-study findings and limits: Post-therapy reconstitution appeared to include transferred and endogenous clonotypes.

Per germline, CDR1 SEHNR and CDR2 FQNEAQ (reference sequence). With V trimmed by 4 bases and J by 6 bases, 7 bases remained unmatched. This CDR3 contains 16 residues. Time point: 20-29 weeks after completion of therapy. Data came from immunoSEQ multiplex PCR; TCRdb stores just in-frame clones and leaves some out. The sample holds a few thousand clones, 55% to 75% seen once. The table lists this clone with a few counts. Antigen unknown. The sequencing used CD8+ T cells from blood, collected after autologous CMV-specific T cell therapy. The genes are TRBV7-9 and TRBJ2-1; 12 positions match TRBD2. The sequence derives from a human patient who had received a solid organ transplant and had CMV disease. Some of the T cells may derive from the graft donor. The DNA for the CDR3 is TGTGCCAGCAGCTCCCGGACTAGCGGGAAGGGCAATGAGCAGTTCTTC. It codes for CASSSRTSGKGNEQFF.